The 9 T cell receptor beta chains listed next were all sequenced from one sample in a study of CD8 T cells in Susac syndrome. Random-hexamer reverse transcription was applied to 0.5 to 1 ug RNA. TCRdb ran MiXCR on the immunoSEQ multiplex PCR reads and lists one entry per CDR3 protein. This sample yields about 300,000 distinct CDR3 sequences, of which over 75% are seen a single time; approximately 0.2% belongs to the top ten. The sequencing sample was made of CD8+ T cells from PBMCs. These receptor sequences come from a human donor with multiple sclerosis.

This chain links TRBV20-1 with TRBJ2-5; TRBD1 aligns across 8 bases. Germline V gene lookup returns CDR1 DFQATT and CDR2 SNEGSKA (reference sequence). CDR3 length equals 16 residues. Losses at the gene ends were 0 bases for V and 5 bases for J; bases not matched to a gene: 11. This chain's CDR3 is CSARDTRTGNLETQYF. CDR3 DNA: TGCAGTGCTAGAGACACTCGGACAGGGAATCTGGAGACCCAGTACTTC.

The V and J genes are TRBV4-1 and TRBJ2-2; a weak D match, TRBD1 (6 bases). Germline loops: CDR1 MGHRA, CDR2 YSYEKL. The CDR3 runs to 15 residues. Deletions cut 1 base from V and 1 base from J, with 7 bases between. The CDR3 sequence is CASSQAQGNTGELFF. In DNA form, the CDR3 reads TGCGCCAGCAGCCAAGCACAGGGGAACACCGGGGAGCTGTTTTTT.

The chain links TRBV28 to TRBJ2-7; no clear D gene. From germline, CDR1 is MDHEN and CDR2 SYDVKM. This CDR3 contains 14 residues. V was cut by 7 bases and J by 5 bases, with 18 bases left in between. In nucleotides, the CDR3 is TGTGCCAGCACCCCGGCGCGGAGACCTCACGAGCAGTACTTC. It encodes CASTPARRPHEQYF. Full variable domain (outside the CDR3, taken from reference TRBV28 and TRBJ2-7): DVKVTQSSRYLVKRTGEKVFLECVQDMDHENMFWYRQDPGLGLRLIYFSYDVKMKEKGDIPEGYSVSREKKERFSLILESASTNQTSMYLCASTPARRPHEQYFGPGTRLTVT.

V gene TRBV20-1 combines with J gene TRBJ2-1; 12 bases are shared with TRBD2. Germline lookup yields CDR1 DFQATT and CDR2 SNEGSKA (reference sequence). The CDR3 runs 15 residues. J was trimmed by 8 bases and V by 3 bases; bases with no gene match: 8. The CDR3 loop is CSASAKLAGGDEQFF. The DNA of the CDR3 is TGCAGTGCTAGCGCTAAGCTAGCGGGGGGGGATGAGCAGTTCTTC.

The chain couples TRBV29-1 to TRBJ1-5; D possibly corresponds to TRBD1 (6 bases). The CDR3 is 15 residues long. The germline gives CDR1 SQVTM, CDR2 ANQGSEA. The V gene lost 0 bases and the J gene lost 4 bases, with 13 bases spanning the gap. For the CDR3, the DNA is TGCAGCGTTGAAGAACCAGGGGAAGGGAATCAGCCCCAGCATTTT. It yields the protein CSVEEPGEGNQPQHF.

This clonotype was seen a handful of times. This sequence joins TRBV9 and TRBJ2-6, with D maybe TRBD2 (5 bases). Trimming pared 0 bases from V and 6 bases from J, leaving 19 bases between. The CDR3 runs to 18 residues. Germline CDR1 and CDR2: SGDLS and YYNGEE. The CDR3 DNA is TGTGCCAGCAGCGTAGAATTCTCTCGGGGTTTTAAGGCCAACGTCCTGACTTTC. Protein sequence: CASSVEFSRGFKANVLTF.

This clonotype was found once. The gene calls are TRBV27 and TRBJ2-3; TRBD1 matches 8 bases. The germline V gene encodes CDR1 MNHEY and CDR2 SMNVEV (reference sequence). The CDR3 covers 16 residues. J was trimmed by 6 bases and V by 5 bases; bases with no gene match: 13. CDR3 DNA sequence: TGTGCCAGCAGTCCCTCCCAGGGGGCTTTGTGGGATACGCAGTATTTT. It codes for CASSPSQGALWDTQYF.

V gene TRBV19 combines with J gene TRBJ1-2; 7 bases agree with TRBD1. The ends lost 7 bases at V and 8 bases at J; junction bases unmatched: 10. This CDR3 spans 13 amino acids. CDR1 and CDR2 (germline): LNHDA, SQIVND (reference sequence). The chain's CDR3 is CASTPTGPGGYTF. The CDR3 DNA reads TGTGCCAGTACCCCGACAGGGCCAGGCGGCTACACCTTC.

This sequence joins TRBV20-1 and TRBJ2-7; TRBD1 matches 10 bases. This CDR3 contains 16 residues. With V trimmed by 6 bases and J by 0 bases, 11 bases remained unmatched. Germline values: CDR1 DFQATT, CDR2 SNEGSKA (reference sequence). The CDR3 region is CSAEPPGQGYSYEQYF. The CDR3 DNA follows: TGCAGTGCGGAACCTCCGGGACAGGGGTACTCCTACGAGCAGTACTTC.